The 25 T cell receptor beta chains given below trace back to one sample, sequenced in a study of regulatory T cells in long-lasting Graves disease. Relying on iRepertoire HTBI primers and Arm-PCR of CDR3 regions, the team built TCR beta libraries. TCRdb independently ran MiXCR on the multiplex PCR reads; one entry per CDR3 protein. The sample has 400,000 to 550,000 distinct CDR3 sequences; about 16% are singletons. As for time point: newly diagnosed GD, antithyroid drugs for less than 3 months. PBMC-extracted RNA yielded the TCR library. These data are also associated with another study on T cells in Graves' hyperthyroidism and ophthalmopathy.

The specimen was peripheral blood mononuclear cells (PBMCs), collected at new diagnosis, from a patient treated with antithyroid drugs. These receptors originate from a woman under 40 with Graves disease.

This clonotype was recorded many times. As DNA, the CDR3 is TGTGCCAGCAGCTTAAAAAAGGGGCAGACCGGGGAGCTGTTTTTT. Residues: CASSLKKGQTGELFF. The chain employs TRBV7-3 and TRBJ2-2, with a tentative D call TRBD1 (5 bases). Germline-derived CDR1 and CDR2 are SGHTA and FQGTGA. The CDR3 contains 15 residues. V lost 1 base, J lost 5 bases, and 11 bases lay in between. The complete variable domain, with remaining parts taken from reference TRBV7-3 and TRBJ2-2, reads GAGVSQTPSNKVTEKGKYVELRCDPISGHTALYWYRQSLGQGPEFLIYFQGTGAADDSGLPNDRFFAVRPEGSVSTLKIQRTERGDSAVYLCASSLKKGQTGELFFGEGSRLTVL.

In the case of this clonotype: A much bigger clone sits one base away, suggesting this may be a read error. The gene calls are TRBV11-2 and TRBJ2-7; D remains unclear. Trimming removed 5 bases from V and 3 bases from J, with 17 bases in between. CDR3 length: 15 residues. The V gene's germline CDR1 is SGHAT and CDR2 FQNNGV. The CDR3 nucleotides read TGTGCCAGCAGCCCCCTACCCTTTTGGGGCTACGAGCAGTACTTC. Translating gives CASSPLPFWGYEQYF.

This clonotype was seen more than once but under ten times. This CDR3 reads CASRTPVSGTGGEKLFF. The DNA of the CDR3 is TGTGCCAGCAGAACTCCGGTCTCCGGGACAGGGGGCGAAAAACTGTTTTTT. The chain combines TRBV6-1 with TRBJ1-4, with 12 positions matching TRBD1. V gave up 6 bases and J gave up 8 bases; unmatched junction bases: 13. The CDR3 is 17 amino acids. CDR1 and CDR2 (germline): MNHNS, SASEGT.

This clonotype was picked up many times. The chain carries TRBV30 and TRBJ1-5, with D perhaps matching TRBD1 (6 bases). This CDR3 region has 14 residues. Trimming shortened V by 2 bases and J by 4 bases, and 12 bases separated the two germline ends. In germline, CDR1 is GTSNPN, CDR2 SVGIG (reference sequence). The CDR3 DNA is TGTGCCTGGAGTCAGGGACACGCTAATCAGCCCCAGCATTTT. It is translated as CAWSQGHANQPQHF.

The chain combines TRBV29-1 with TRBJ2-7; no definite D call. Germline V CDR1 and CDR2: SQVTM, ANQGSEA. V was clipped by 4 bases and J by 3 bases, with 7 bases between them. The CDR3 consists of 11 residues. The CDR3 DNA sequence: TGCAGCGTTGGGCACCTCTACGAGCAGTACTTC. Translating gives CSVGHLYEQYF.

This clonotype was recorded at least ten times. This rearrangement joins TRBV11-3 to TRBJ2-1; 8 bases align to TRBD2. Germline lookup yields CDR1 SGHNT and CDR2 YENEEA. V was clipped by 5 bases and J by 11 bases; unmatched bases: 11. The CDR3 runs to 14 residues. In nucleotides, the CDR3 is TGTGCCAGCAGCCCTCGGGAGGGCGGGAGGAAGCAGTTCTTC. This encodes CASSPREGGRKQFF.

The chain combines TRBV20-1 with TRBJ2-1; D not resolved. Germline CDR1 DFQATT, CDR2 SNEGSKA (reference sequence). Trimming stripped 8 bases from V and 3 bases from J, with 14 bases between. The CDR3 loop spans 13 amino acids. CDR3 nucleotide sequence: TGCAGTACCCGGTCTTTTAACTACAATGAGCAGTTCTTC. It yields the protein CSTRSFNYNEQFF.

This clonotype came up a few times. The CDR3 nucleotides are TGTGCCAGCAGCTTACAGAAAAAGGGGGCCAACGTCCTGACTTTC. Translated, it gives CASSLQKKGANVLTF. V gene TRBV7-3 combines with J gene TRBJ2-6; D not certain. CDR1 is SGHTA, CDR2 FQGTGA, per germline. This CDR3 comprises 15 residues. Between the trimmed V and J ends, which lost 2 bases and 4 bases, there was a span of 9 bases.

This clonotype was seen many times. This chain connects TRBV7-9 to TRBJ2-3; 8 bases match TRBD2. The CDR3 sequence is 15 residues long. Trimming at V came to 1 base and at J to 6 bases, leaving 6 bases not matched to a gene. Germline CDR1 is SEHNR and CDR2 is FQNEAQ (reference sequence). CDR3 DNA: TGTGCCAGCAGCTTAGTAAGCGGGAGTATTGATACGCAGTATTTT. As protein: CASSLVSGSIDTQYF. The whole variable domain, remainder taken from reference TRBV7-9 and TRBJ2-3, is DTGVSQNPRHKITKRGQNVTFRCDPISEHNRLYWYRQTLGQGPEFLTYFQNEAQLEKSRLLSDRFSAERPKGSFSTLEIQRTEQGDSAMYLCASSLVSGSIDTQYFGPGTRLTVL.

The table lists this clonotype with a count of one. V is TRBV24-1 and J is TRBJ2-1; TRBD2 matches at 7 bases. The V and J ends lost 2 bases and 4 bases, in that order; junction bases with no gene match: 16. Germline CDR1 reads KGHDR; CDR2 reads SFDVKD. The CDR3 runs 19 residues. The CDR3 protein is CATSDSARGAGEVYNEQFF. CDR3 bases: TGTGCCACCAGTGATTCCGCGCGTGGGGCGGGAGAGGTTTACAATGAGCAGTTCTTC.

This clonotype was picked up many times. V gene TRBV30 combines with J gene TRBJ2-7; D is perhaps TRBD2 (5 bases). V was trimmed by 0 bases and J by 9 bases, leaving 12 bases between them. The V gene's germline CDR1 is GTSNPN and CDR2 SVGIG (reference sequence). This CDR3 is built from 12 residues. The CDR3 sequence: CAWSVTFGGQYF. The DNA of the CDR3 is TGTGCCTGGAGTGTCACCTTTGGAGGGCAGTACTTC.

The chain recombines TRBV15 with TRBJ2-5; D uncertain. The germline V gene has CDR1 LNHNV and CDR2 YYDKDF (reference sequence). Between the trimmed V and J ends, which lost 1 base and 1 base, there was a span of 1 base. The CDR3 totals 12 residues. The DNA of the CDR3 is TGTGCCACCAGCAGAGTCCAAGAGACCCAGTACTTC. It is translated as CATSRVQETQYF.

This chain connects TRBV2 to TRBJ2-7; D uncertain. Trimming left V 7 bases short and J 2 bases short, with 9 bases between. Germline V gene sequence: CDR1 SNHLY, CDR2 FYNNEI. The length of the CDR3 is 12 residues. The CDR3 region is CASKLTPYEQYF. The DNA of the CDR3 is TGTGCCAGCAAATTAACCCCCTACGAGCAGTACTTC.

The genes are TRBV6-1 and TRBJ1-1; 7 nucleotides align to TRBD1. CDR3 length: 17 residues. Trimming at V came to 6 bases and at J to 1 base, leaving 14 bases not matched to a gene. Germline CDR1 reads MNHNS; CDR2 reads SASEGT. CDR3 protein: CASRRPATGRKNTEAFF. The CDR3 coding sequence is TGTGCCAGCAGAAGACCCGCGACAGGGAGAAAGAACACTGAAGCTTTCTTT.

This clonotype occurred many times. V usage is TRBV27 and J usage is TRBJ2-1; TRBD2 matches at 9 bases. CDR1 and CDR2 from the germline V gene are MNHEY and SMNVEV (reference sequence). Trimming removed 6 bases from V and 3 bases from J; junction bases left unmatched: 6. The CDR3 covers 15 residues. The CDR3: CASSYSGSGYNEQFF. As DNA, the CDR3 is TGTGCCAGCAGCTATAGCGGGAGTGGCTACAATGAGCAGTTCTTC.

Only a few counts were recorded for this clonotype. The CDR3 nucleotides are TGTGCCAGCAGAGGGGGAGACAAAAACATTCAGTACTTC. It is translated as CASRGGDKNIQYF. The V gene is TRBV25-1, the J gene TRBJ2-4; tentative D call: TRBD1 (6 bases). CDR3 length: 13 amino acids. The V gene lost 6 bases and the J gene lost 3 bases, with 9 bases spanning the gap. In germline, CDR1 is MGHDK, CDR2 SYGVNS.

The rearrangement uses TRBV5-4 and TRBJ2-7, with D tentatively TRBD2 (6 bases). This CDR3 is 15 amino acids long. CDR1 is SGHNT and CDR2 is YYREEE in the germline V gene (reference sequence). V lost 4 bases and J 0 bases, leaving 14 bases between the germline ends. CDR3 bases: TGTGCCAGCAGCCCGGGGGTGGCAAACTCCTACGAGCAGTACTTC. Translated, it gives CASSPGVANSYEQYF.

This clonotype came up many times. This chain links TRBV11-3 with TRBJ2-5; TRBD1 matches 7 bases. CDR3 length equals 16 residues. V lost 4 bases to trimming and J lost 4 bases; unmatched junction nucleotides: 12. The germline V gene encodes CDR1 SGHNT and CDR2 YENEEA. The DNA for the CDR3 is TGTGCCAGCAGCTCGGGCCGGGACAGAAAAAGAGAGACCCAGTACTTC. Amino acids: CASSSGRDRKRETQYF.

This sequence joins TRBV12-5 and TRBJ1-1; D remains unclear. The CDR3 consists of 12 residues. Trimming cost V 3 bases and J 9 bases, with 11 bases left between them. Looked up from germline, CDR1 is LGHNT and CDR2 is FRNRAP. The CDR3 is CASGFSPRQAFF. DNA for the CDR3: TGTGCTAGTGGTTTTTCACCCCGACAAGCTTTCTTT. Complete variable domain (other parts from reference TRBV12-5 and TRBJ1-1): DARVTQTPRHKVTEMGQEVTMRCQPILGHNTVFWYRQTMMQGLELLAYFRNRAPLDDSGMPKDRFSAEMPDATLATLKIQPSEPRDSAVYFCASGFSPRQAFFGQGTRLTVV.

This clonotype was recorded many times. The CDR3, as DNA: TGTGCCAGCAGCATTCTCAGGGGGCCCGGACGGGGGGAGCAGTTCTTC. It codes for CASSILRGPGRGEQFF. The chain couples TRBV11-1 to TRBJ2-1; 8 bases match TRBD1. From germline, CDR1 is SGHAT and CDR2 FQDESV (reference sequence). There are 16 residues in the CDR3. V lost 5 bases, J lost 10 bases, and 16 bases stayed unmatched.

This clonotype was counted many times. The chain carries TRBV20-1 and TRBJ2-1; 10 bases match TRBD2. This CDR3 contains 15 residues. V lost 2 bases to trimming and J lost 8 bases; unmatched junction nucleotides: 9. Germline V gene sequence: CDR1 DFQATT, CDR2 SNEGSKA (reference sequence). CDR3 DNA sequence: TGCAGTGCTAGAAAAGCGGGAGGGGTTCGGGATGAGCAGTTCTTC. Its translation: CSARKAGGVRDEQFF.

This chain uses TRBV6-1 with TRBJ2-7; 7 bases line up with TRBD1. J lost 2 bases, V lost 8 bases, and 9 bases had no gene match. Per the germline V gene, CDR1 is MNHNS and CDR2 is SASEGT. This CDR3 contains 14 residues. The CDR3 coding sequence is TGTGCCAGCGGTATGGGACAGAGAACCTACGAGCAGTACTTC. Translation: CASGMGQRTYEQYF.

The rearrangement uses TRBV28 and TRBJ2-3, with TRBD1 identical over 8 bases. The germline V gene encodes CDR1 MDHEN and CDR2 SYDVKM. J gave up 2 bases and V 3 bases, and 4 bases lay outside the gene matches. The CDR3 runs 15 residues. This CDR3 is CASSFETGATDTQYF. CDR3 DNA: TGTGCCAGCAGTTTTGAGACAGGGGCCACAGATACGCAGTATTTT. Filled out from reference TRBV28 and TRBJ2-3, the complete variable domain reads DVKVTQSSRYLVKRTGEKVFLECVQDMDHENMFWYRQDPGLGLRLIYFSYDVKMKEKGDIPEGYSVSREKKERFSLILESASTNQTSMYLCASSFETGATDTQYFGPGTRLTVL.

Concerning this clonotype: A much larger clone differs from this one at a single base, so this may be a read error. The chain employs TRBV5-4 and TRBJ2-1; 10 positions agree with TRBD2. Germline loops: CDR1 SGHNT, CDR2 YYREEE (reference sequence). The CDR3 is made up of 17 amino acids. CDR3 in DNA: TGTGCCAACAGCTTGGGACCCCTAGCGGGAGTAGGGAATGAGCAGTTCTTC. This gives the protein CANSLGPLAGVGNEQFF.

This clonotype was found a few times. The V gene is TRBV6-1, the J gene TRBJ2-7, with TRBD2 matching over 8 bases. Germline V gene sequence: CDR1 MNHNS, CDR2 SASEGT. The trim removed 6 bases at V and 5 bases at J, leaving 12 bases unmatched. The CDR3 spans 15 residues. CDR3 bases: TGTGCCAGCAGCCAATCCGGGGGGGTATACGACGAGCAGTACTTC. It yields the protein CASSQSGGVYDEQYF.